The 32 T cell receptor beta chains presented below share a single source sample, sequenced in a study of cytomegalovirus exposure and HLA in healthy donors. PCR amplification relied on 60 Vbeta primers (plus 13 Jbeta primers). Sequenced by immunoSEQ multiplex PCR; TCRdb stores in-frame clones only, minus some. The repertoire holds approximately 190,000 clones, more than 65% seen once, with approximately 6% in the top ten. Sequencing used PBMCs. The source of these receptors is a woman aged 25 to 39 in good health and CMV-seropositive.

V gene TRBV19 combines with J gene TRBJ2-1; the match to TRBD2 covers 16 bases. From germline, CDR1 is LNHDA and CDR2 SQIVND (reference sequence). With 7 bases clipped from V and 2 bases from J, the junction kept 5 bases outside the gene matches. This CDR3 is built from 17 residues. CDR3 residues: CASKPGTSGRAYNEQFF. The CDR3 DNA reads TGTGCCAGTAAACCCGGGACTAGCGGGAGGGCCTACAATGAGCAGTTCTTC.

This clone was picked up one time. This sequence joins TRBV9 and TRBJ2-7; D is unresolved. Germline V lookup: CDR1 SGDLS, CDR2 YYNGEE. The CDR3 has 15 residues. V was pared by 0 bases and J by 0 bases, with 10 bases between. The DNA for the CDR3 is TGTGCCAGCAGCGTAGACGCTACGGGCTCCTACGAGCAGTACTTC. It codes for CASSVDATGSYEQYF.

V gene TRBV6-1 combines with J gene TRBJ1-6; D perhaps matches TRBD1 (5 bases). Trimming left V 0 bases short and J 10 bases short, with 13 bases between. The germline CDR1 and CDR2 sequences are MNHNS and SASEGT. This CDR3 is 15 amino acids long. CDR3 sequence: CASSEAGGRFSPLHF. The CDR3 region has the DNA TGTGCCAGCAGTGAAGCGGGGGGGAGGTTCTCACCCCTCCACTTT.

The chain combines TRBV19 with TRBJ1-1; 8 bases align to TRBD1. CDR3 length equals 15 residues. Germline V gives CDR1 LNHDA, CDR2 SQIVND (reference sequence). The J segment lost 4 bases and the V segment lost 1 base, leaving 5 bases of the junction unmatched. CDR3: CASSIAGGRGTEAFF. The CDR3 DNA reads TGTGCCAGTAGTATAGCAGGGGGCCGCGGCACTGAAGCTTTCTTT.

The V gene is TRBV20-1, the J gene TRBJ2-5; the match to TRBD2 covers 7 bases. Germline-derived CDR1 and CDR2 are DFQATT and SNEGSKA (reference sequence). There are 11 residues in the CDR3. The junction had 3 bases not matched to a gene; V was cut back by 7 bases and J by 4 bases. This CDR3 reads CSGGSAETQYF. CDR3 DNA: TGCAGTGGCGGGAGTGCAGAGACCCAGTACTTC.

This chain links TRBV27 with TRBJ1-1; the D gene is possibly TRBD1 (6 bases). Germline-derived CDR1 and CDR2 are MNHEY and SMNVEV (reference sequence). CDR3 length: 14 amino acids. V lost 6 bases and J lost 1, with 12 bases in between. Here the CDR3 reads CASRTPGANTEAFF. The CDR3 DNA sequence: TGTGCCAGCAGAACCCCAGGGGCGAACACTGAAGCTTTCTTT.

The rearrangement links TRBV4-1 to TRBJ2-1, with TRBD1 matching 8 bases. Germline values: CDR1 MGHRA, CDR2 YSYEKL. Trimming at V came to 1 base and at J to 0 bases, leaving 11 bases not matched to a gene. This CDR3 comprises 19 residues. In DNA form, the CDR3 reads TGCGCCAGCAGCCAAGGTACCAGGGGGCGTTATAACTCCTACAATGAGCAGTTCTTC. This gives the protein CASSQGTRGRYNSYNEQFF.

The rearrangement links TRBV7-6 to TRBJ2-1; TRBD2 aligns across 8 bases. V lost 5 bases and J lost 6; bases outside the gene matches: 15. The length of the CDR3 is 17 residues. The germline CDR1 and CDR2 sequences are SGHVS and FNYEAQ. CDR3 residues: CASSLFRVRGAFNEQFF. CDR3 in DNA: TGTGCCAGCAGCCTGTTCCGGGTGCGGGGGGCTTTCAATGAGCAGTTCTTC.

The chain recombines TRBV5-1 with TRBJ2-2; D is perhaps TRBD2 (6 bases). Trimming pared 5 bases from V and 3 bases from J, leaving 11 bases between. The CDR3 runs 14 residues. From germline, CDR1 is SGHRS and CDR2 YFSETQ. The CDR3 nucleotides read TGCGCCAGCAGGGGGGGTCGTGACACCGGGGAGCTGTTTTTT. Translated: CASRGGRDTGELFF.

This clone was found a few times. Other nucleotide sequences in the sample specify the same CDR3. This chain joins TRBV7-9 and TRBJ1-5; unclear D gene. There are 14 residues in the CDR3. V dropped 6 bases and J dropped 0 bases, with 9 bases sitting between them. CDR1 and CDR2 (germline): SEHNR, FQNEAQ (reference sequence). CDR3 nucleotide sequence: TGTGCCAGCAGTCCAACCTATAGCAATCAGCCCCAGCATTTT. Its translation is CASSPTYSNQPQHF. The full variable domain, in which reference TRBV7-9 and TRBJ1-5 provide the parts outside the CDR3, is DTGVSQNPRHKITKRGQNVTFRCDPISEHNRLYWYRQTLGQGPEFLTYFQNEAQLEKSRLLSDRFSAERPKGSFSTLEIQRTEQGDSAMYLCASSPTYSNQPQHFGDGTRLSIL.

V gene TRBV4-3 combines with J gene TRBJ2-3, with TRBD2 as a possible D gene (7 bases). Trimming removed 1 base at V and 3 bases at J, with 17 bases between. The CDR3 length is 17 residues. Germline assignment: CDR1 LGHNA and CDR2 YSLEER. The DNA of the CDR3 is TGCGCCAGCAGCCAAGGGTTTGGTGGGGGGGCGACAGATACGCAGTATTTT. This sequence encodes CASSQGFGGGATDTQYF.

The CDR3 spells CASSEMAVNTGELFF. The CDR3 coding sequence is TGCGCCAGCAGTGAGATGGCGGTGAACACCGGGGAGCTGTTTTTT. J is TRBJ2-2 and V is TRBV10-1; D is unresolved. The CDR3 is 15 amino acids. Looked up from germline, CDR1 is WNHNN and CDR2 is SYGVQD (reference sequence). V was trimmed by 2 bases and J by 1 base, leaving 8 bases between them.

The gene calls are TRBV5-1 and TRBJ2-3, with D tentatively TRBD1 (6 bases). The CDR3 length is 13 residues. Trimming stripped 4 bases from V and 4 bases from J, with 10 bases between. The germline CDR1 and CDR2 sequences are SGHRS and YFSETQ. Here the CDR3 DNA reads TGCGCCAGCAGCAACGAGGGGGCAGATACGCAGTATTTT. Its translation: CASSNEGADTQYF. The complete variable domain, with remaining parts taken from reference TRBV5-1 and TRBJ2-3, reads KAGVTQTPRYLIKTRGQQVTLSCSPISGHRSVSWYQQTPGQGLQFLFEYFSETQRNKGNFPGRFSGRQFSNSRSEMNVSTLELGDSALYLCASSNEGADTQYFGPGTRLTVL.

The CDR3 DNA sequence: TGTGCCAGCAGCTTTGTATCTGAAGCTTTCTTT. Translating it yields CASSFVSEAFF. V and J are TRBV11-2 and TRBJ1-1, with no clear D. The V gene's germline CDR1 is SGHAT and CDR2 FQNNGV. Trimming removed 3 bases at V and 6 bases at J, with 5 bases between. CDR3 length: 11 amino acids.

The genes are TRBV6-5 and TRBJ2-1; 7 bases align to TRBD2. V lost 10 bases and J lost 4; bases outside the gene matches: 7. From germline, CDR1 is MNHEY and CDR2 SVGAGI. This CDR3 region has 13 residues. Written as DNA, the CDR3 is TGTGCCATATCCCCGGGACTATACAATGAGCAGTTCTTC. Translated, it gives CAISPGLYNEQFF.

CDR3 region: CASSSMTGSTNEKLFF. The CDR3 DNA is TGTGCCAGCAGCTCCATGACAGGATCGACAAATGAAAAACTGTTTTTT. The genes are TRBV7-9 and TRBJ1-4, with D possibly TRBD1 on 6 matching bases. The CDR3 runs 16 residues. Germline V lookup: CDR1 SEHNR, CDR2 FQNEAQ (reference sequence). The V end lost 4 bases, the J end lost 5 bases, and 17 bases lay between the germline ends.

The chain couples TRBV28 to TRBJ1-4, with D unclear. The germline V and J ends were trimmed by 3 bases and 10 bases, with 18 bases remaining between them. CDR3 length: 15 residues. Germline assignment: CDR1 MDHEN and CDR2 SYDVKM. The CDR3 bases are TGTGCCAGCAGTTTCCCGATCGGGAGCGGCGGAAAACTGTTTTTT. Its translation: CASSFPIGSGGKLFF.

V is TRBV2 and J is TRBJ1-6, with unresolved D. V dropped 6 bases and J dropped 6 bases, with 12 bases sitting between them. Germline V CDR1 and CDR2: SNHLY, FYNNEI. CDR3 length equals 14 residues. The CDR3 sequence is CASSSPEANSPLHF. Written as DNA, the CDR3 is TGTGCCAGCAGCTCTCCCGAGGCTAATTCACCCCTCCACTTT.

This clone showed up just once. V gene TRBV15 combines with J gene TRBJ2-1; 10 nucleotides align to TRBD2. Per the germline V gene, CDR1 is LNHNV and CDR2 is YYDKDF (reference sequence). The V and J ends lost 0 bases and 6 bases, in that order; junction bases with no gene match: 11. The CDR3 consists of 18 residues. The CDR3 sequence is CATSRELGSLAGVNEQFF. The CDR3 DNA reads TGTGCCACCAGCAGAGAACTCGGCTCGCTAGCGGGAGTCAATGAGCAGTTCTTC.

The chain is built from TRBV7-2 and TRBJ1-2, with TRBD1 as a possible D gene (5 bases). The V and J ends lost 5 bases and 4 bases respectively, with 20 bases between them. CDR1 and CDR2 from the germline V gene are SGHTA and FQGNSA. CDR3 size: 16 residues. The CDR3 sequence is CASSPYAGSVFYGYTF. In DNA, the CDR3 is TGTGCCAGCAGCCCTTATGCAGGGTCCGTTTTCTATGGCTACACCTTC.

J is TRBJ2-4 and V is TRBV6-6; TRBD2 matches at 10 bases. The germline gives CDR1 MNHNY, CDR2 SVGAGI (reference sequence). Losses at the gene ends were 7 bases for V and 5 bases for J; bases not matched to a gene: 5. The CDR3 covers 14 residues. The CDR3 DNA follows: TGTGCCAGCAATTCAGGACTAGCGGAAAACATTCAGTACTTC. This sequence encodes CASNSGLAENIQYF.

V usage is TRBV5-1 and J usage is TRBJ2-1; weak D call: TRBD2 (6 bases). Trimming removed 3 bases from V and 9 bases from J, with 13 bases in between. The CDR3 consists of 13 residues. The germline gives CDR1 SGHRS, CDR2 YFSETQ. The CDR3 is CASSWEERSEQFF. CDR3 bases: TGCGCCAGCAGCTGGGAGGAGCGCAGTGAGCAGTTCTTC.

This clone was found once. The chain carries TRBV11-2 and TRBJ2-3; TRBD2 matches at 7 bases. Germline CDR1 is SGHAT and CDR2 is FQNNGV. The CDR3 has 16 residues. V shed 1 base, J shed 6 bases, and the junction held 10 bases outside the gene matches. CDR3 region: CASSLVRRGEGDTQYF. Here the CDR3 DNA reads TGTGCCAGCAGCTTAGTGCGTCGCGGGGAGGGGGATACGCAGTATTTT.

The chain joins TRBV7-9 to TRBJ1-2; D unclear. Trimming pared 5 bases from V and 4 bases from J, leaving 11 bases between. The CDR3 has 13 residues. Per the germline V gene, CDR1 is SEHNR and CDR2 is FQNEAQ (reference sequence). CDR3 nucleotides: TGTGCCAGCAGCCATACACGATCCTATGGCTACACCTTC. Its translation: CASSHTRSYGYTF.

This clone was found once. The V call is TRBV2, the J call TRBJ1-1; TRBD1 matches 8 bases. Germline V lookup: CDR1 SNHLY, CDR2 FYNNEI. There are 14 residues in the CDR3. Trimming removed 8 bases from V and 5 bases from J; junction bases left unmatched: 10. The CDR3 region has the DNA TGTGCCAGCCAGGCAGGGGGCGTAGGGACTGAAGCTTTCTTT. Protein sequence: CASQAGGVGTEAFF.

This clone has only one observation. The V gene is TRBV7-2, the J gene TRBJ1-2; D may be TRBD1 (6 bases). Trimming stripped 0 bases from V and 4 bases from J, with 15 bases between. This CDR3 spans 16 amino acids. Germline lookup yields CDR1 SGHTA and CDR2 FQGNSA. The CDR3 region has the DNA TGTGCCAGCAGCTTAGCGGGGGCTACAAGTCCCTATGGCTACACCTTC. Translated, it gives CASSLAGATSPYGYTF.

The chain is built from TRBV2 and TRBJ2-7; 7 bases align to TRBD2. CDR1 and CDR2 (germline): SNHLY, FYNNEI. J lost 3 bases, V lost 6 bases, and 2 bases had no gene match. CDR3 length: 12 residues. CDR3 DNA: TGTGCCAGCAGGGGGGGGATCTACGAGCAGTACTTC. Translation gives CASRGGIYEQYF. Filled out from reference TRBV2 and TRBJ2-7, the complete variable domain reads EPEVTQTPSHQVTQMGQEVILRCVPISNHLYFYWYRQILGQKVEFLVSFYNNEISEKSEIFDDQFSVERPDGSNFTLKIRSTKLEDSAMYFCASRGGIYEQYFGPGTRLTVT.

The chain joins TRBV6-4 to TRBJ2-5; 7 bases align to TRBD2. The J segment lost 3 bases and the V segment lost 6 bases, leaving 10 bases of the junction unmatched. This CDR3 is 15 amino acids long. Per germline, CDR1 MRHNA and CDR2 SNTAGT. The CDR3 spells CASRQEGRAEETQYF. The CDR3 DNA reads TGTGCCAGCAGACAGGAGGGGAGGGCCGAAGAGACCCAGTACTTC.

The J gene is TRBJ2-5, the V gene TRBV27; D gene ambiguous. The last part of the DNA fits TRBJ2-7 better; the J call may be wrong. Germline V gives CDR1 MNHEY, CDR2 SMNVEV (reference sequence). The CDR3 totals 11 residues. The CDR3 reads CASSAGYEQYF. The DNA for the CDR3 is TGTGCCAGCAGTGCAGGCTACGAGCAGTACTTC.

This chain joins TRBV10-3 and TRBJ1-5; 9 positions match TRBD1. Germline loops: CDR1 ENHRY, CDR2 SYGVKD. After removal of 6 bases from V and 4 bases from J, the junction contained 4 bases not matched to a gene. This CDR3 region has 14 residues. In DNA form, the CDR3 reads TGTGCCATCAGACCTGGGACAGGGAATCAGCCCCAGCATTTT. It codes for CAIRPGTGNQPQHF.

The V gene is TRBV5-1, the J gene TRBJ2-3, with 11 bases identical to TRBD2. The CDR3 covers 15 residues. Trimming removed 2 bases from V and 4 bases from J; junction bases left unmatched: 3. CDR1 and CDR2 from the germline V gene are SGHRS and YFSETQ. The CDR3 DNA is TGCGCCAGCAGCTTACTAGCGGGAGCCCCAGATACGCAGTATTTT. As protein: CASSLLAGAPDTQYF.

Only one count was recorded for this clone. The V call is TRBV6-5, the J call TRBJ1-5; no clear D gene. The germline V gene encodes CDR1 MNHEY and CDR2 SVGAGI. Trimming cost V 10 bases and J 3 bases, with 13 bases left between them. CDR3 size: 13 residues. The CDR3 protein is CATHAADNQPQHF. The CDR3 DNA sequence: TGTGCCACACATGCAGCGGACAATCAGCCCCAGCATTTT.